The sequence of this T cell receptor (beta chain) was determined in a study of cytomegalovirus exposure and HLA in healthy donors. The CDR3 covers 16 residues. The trim removed 10 bases at V and 0 bases at J, leaving 10 bases unmatched. Per the germline V gene, CDR1 is MDHEN and CDR2 is SYDVKM. TCRdb's table, derived via immunoSEQ multiplex PCR, lists solely in-frame clones and lacks some. The sample records 120,000 or so clones, 95% to 96% being singletons. The sequence came from a man aged 18 to 29 in good health and CMV-seronegative. What was sequenced was PBMCs. The V and J genes are TRBV28 and TRBJ1-5, with 9 bases lining up with TRBD1. The CDR3 protein is CATSGTGYRSNQPQHF. CDR3 bases: TGTGCCACCTCCGGGACAGGGTACCGTAGCAATCAGCCCCAGCATTTT.